The clone carrying this TCR beta chain was seen more than once but under ten times. Seattle-derived patients entered the study during active infection and were followed longitudinally. This entry comes from a study of blood T cell repertoires in COVID-19. The CDR3 is 13 residues long. The germline V gene has CDR1 SEHNR and CDR2 FQNEAQ (reference sequence). The V end lost 1 base, the J end lost 7 bases, and 8 bases lay between the germline ends. TCRdb keeps only in-frame clones here, not all; method: immunoSEQ multiplex PCR. The repertoire holds roughly 340,000 clones, with over 80% as singletons. Sequencing was done on a sample of peripheral blood. This TCR came from a woman between 45 and 60 years old with COVID-19, enrolled during active disease. The chain combines TRBV7-9 with TRBJ1-5; D not resolved. The CDR3 sequence is CASSLGTGQPQHF. CDR3 sequence (DNA): TGTGCCAGCAGCTTAGGCACGGGACAGCCCCAGCATTTT.